One sample yielded the 14 T cell receptor beta chains listed below, sequenced in a study of CDR3 diversity in severe acne. TCRdb processed the PCR reads anew with MiXCR; each CDR3 protein has one entry. Of tens of thousands of distinct CDR3 sequences listed, around 50% are singletons. The source material was blood. These receptors all stem from a male donor with severe acne vulgaris.

Many counts were recorded for this clonotype. The chain is built from TRBV7-9 and TRBJ1-1; perhaps TRBD1 as D (5 bases). The CDR3 runs to 13 residues. Germline values: CDR1 SEHNR, CDR2 FQNEAQ (reference sequence). Trimming left V 0 bases short and J 5 bases short, with 7 bases between. Here the CDR3 DNA reads TGTGCCAGCAGCTTAGCAGGGGTAACTGAAGCTTTCTTT. Translating it yields CASSLAGVTEAFF.

This clonotype was seen repeatedly, ten times or more. The chain uses TRBV19 and TRBJ2-2; D gene uncertain. The CDR3 length is 13 residues. V lost 3 bases to trimming and J lost 8 bases, with 10 bases between them. In germline, CDR1 is LNHDA, CDR2 SQIVND (reference sequence). The DNA of the CDR3 is TGTGCCAGTAGTATCCAGAGATCGGGGGAGCTGTTTTTT. This codes for CASSIQRSGELFF.

Only a few counts were recorded for this clonotype. The J gene is TRBJ2-2, the V gene TRBV5-1; D may be TRBD2 (6 bases). The CDR3 totals 14 residues. CDR1 and CDR2 from the germline V gene are SGHRS and YFSETQ. With 4 bases removed from V and 5 bases from J, the gap between germline ends came to 12 bases. This CDR3 reads CASSGRQSTGELFF. CDR3 sequence (DNA): TGCGCCAGCAGCGGGAGGCAGAGTACCGGGGAGCTGTTTTTT.

V usage is TRBV6-6 and J usage is TRBJ2-5, with 7 bases aligning to TRBD1. Per germline, CDR1 MNHNY and CDR2 SVGAGI (reference sequence). Germline trimming cut 0 bases from V and 4 bases from J; bases unmatched to any gene: 5. This CDR3 has 15 residues. In DNA form, the CDR3 reads TGTGCCAGCAGTTACTCGGGCTCAGGGGGAGAGACCCAGTACTTC. This encodes CASSYSGSGGETQYF.

The chain carries TRBV7-9 and TRBJ2-2, with 7 bases that match TRBD2. CDR1 SEHNR and CDR2 FQNEAQ come from the germline V gene (reference sequence). V trimming: 5 bases; J trimming: 8 bases; junction bases outside the gene matches: 8. This CDR3 is built from 14 residues. Here the CDR3 reads CASSPASGWGELFF. The CDR3 nucleotides read TGTGCCAGCAGCCCAGCTAGCGGATGGGGGGAGCTGTTTTTT.

This clonotype was detected many times. The chain joins TRBV4-3 to TRBJ2-5, with D hard to call. The CDR3 totals 12 residues. V was cut by 1 base and J by 7 bases, with 7 bases left in between. Germline assignment: CDR1 LGHNA and CDR2 YSLEER. The CDR3 loop reads CASSQGFGTQYF. CDR3 nucleotide sequence: TGCGCCAGCAGCCAAGGATTTGGGACCCAGTACTTC.

In its sample, this clonotype ranks as medium-sized. This chain joins TRBV5-6 and TRBJ2-5; D might be TRBD2 (5 bases). In germline, CDR1 is SGHDT, CDR2 YYEEEE. The CDR3 is made up of 16 amino acids. V was shortened by 1 base and J by 4 bases, with 17 bases between the two germline ends. CDR3 sequence reads: CASSLFSEVGRETQYF. The CDR3 DNA follows: TGTGCCAGCAGCTTGTTTAGCGAGGTGGGTCGAGAGACCCAGTACTTC. Combining the CDR3 with reference TRBV5-6 and TRBJ2-5 gives the whole variable domain DAGVTQSPTHLIKTRGQQVTLRCSPKSGHDTVSWYQQALGQGPQFIFQYYEEEERQRGNFPDRFSGHQFPNYSSELNVNALLLGDSALYLCASSLFSEVGRETQYFGPGTRLLVL.

This clonotype is categorized as medium-sized (0.01 to 0.1%). Germline and junction disagree at one end, which may indicate a read error. V gene TRBV7-7 combines with J gene TRBJ2-5; D is undetermined. Germline V gives CDR1 SSHAT, CDR2 FNYEAQ (reference sequence). The CDR3 is 15 residues long. This CDR3 reads CASSLDPARQETQYF. CDR3 coding DNA: TGTGCTAGCAGCTTAGACCCGGCGAGACAAGAGACCCAGTACTTC.

With regard to this clonotype: A much larger clonotype is one base distant, so this may be a read error. The genes are TRBV2 and TRBJ1-5; no definite D call. Germline CDR1 is SNHLY and CDR2 is FYNNEI. V shed 5 bases and J shed 6 bases, with 11 bases lying between them. This CDR3 comprises 13 residues. The CDR3 nucleotides read TGTGCCAGCAGTCCGAATCCAATTCAGCCCCAGCATTTT. It specifies CASSPNPIQPQHF.

This clonotype was seen at least ten times. The chain recombines TRBV11-3 with TRBJ2-1; D not certain. The CDR3 extends over 15 amino acids. Per the germline V gene, CDR1 is SGHNT and CDR2 is YENEEA. V lost 0 bases and J 3 bases, leaving 9 bases between the germline ends. As DNA, the CDR3 is TGTGCCAGCAGCTTAGATGTCCCCCGCTACAATGAGCAGTTCTTC. Its translation is CASSLDVPRYNEQFF.

The chain links TRBV20-1 to TRBJ2-7; 11 bases map to TRBD2. The V and J ends lost 4 bases and 2 bases, in that order; junction bases with no gene match: 1. The CDR3 totals 13 residues. Germline lookup yields CDR1 DFQATT and CDR2 SNEGSKA (reference sequence). CDR3 region: CSAKTSGAYEQYF. CDR3 bases: TGCAGTGCTAAGACTAGCGGGGCCTACGAGCAGTACTTC.

V is TRBV20-1 and J is TRBJ1-4; TRBD1 agrees at 7 bases. Per germline, CDR1 DFQATT and CDR2 SNEGSKA (reference sequence). Unmatched junction bases numbered 10, after V lost 5 bases and J lost 4 bases. The CDR3 totals 15 residues. The CDR3, as DNA: TGCAGTGCTGGGGGGACAGCCGATTTTAATGAAAAACTGTTTTTT. It yields the protein CSAGGTADFNEKLFF.

The rearrangement joins TRBV7-2 to TRBJ1-5, with D perhaps TRBD1 (6 bases). This CDR3 spans 15 amino acids. Trimming cost V 5 bases and J 7 bases, with 18 bases left between them. CDR1 SGHTA and CDR2 FQGNSA come from the germline V gene. Here the CDR3 reads CASSHGSGGRQPQHF. The CDR3 nucleotides are TGTGCCAGCAGCCACGGTTCGGGGGGCCGACAGCCCCAGCATTTT.

The V gene is TRBV25-1, the J gene TRBJ1-1, with D perhaps matching TRBD1 (6 bases). Per the germline V gene, CDR1 is MGHDK and CDR2 is SYGVNS. The ends were cut back, 6 bases at V and 5 bases at J, with 10 bases in the middle. The CDR3 sequence is 12 residues long. CDR3 sequence: CASRKGGTEAFF. The CDR3 DNA reads TGTGCCAGCAGAAAGGGGGGGACTGAAGCTTTCTTT.